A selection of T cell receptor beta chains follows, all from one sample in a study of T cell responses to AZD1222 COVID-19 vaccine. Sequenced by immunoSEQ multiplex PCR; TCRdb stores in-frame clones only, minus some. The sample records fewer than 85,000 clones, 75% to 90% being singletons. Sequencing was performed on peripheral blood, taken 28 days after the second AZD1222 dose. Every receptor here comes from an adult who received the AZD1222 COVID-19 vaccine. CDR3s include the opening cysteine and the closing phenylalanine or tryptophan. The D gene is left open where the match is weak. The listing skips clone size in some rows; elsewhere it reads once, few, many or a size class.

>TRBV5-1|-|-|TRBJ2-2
TGCGCCAGCAGCTTGTTGGCAAAGAACACCGGGGAGCTGTTTTTT
CASSLLAKNTGELFF
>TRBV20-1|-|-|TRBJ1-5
TGCAGTGCTAGTCTGGCAGGCGATTTTAAACAGCCCCAGCATTTT
CSASLAGDFKQPQHF
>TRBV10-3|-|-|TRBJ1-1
TGTGCCATCAGTGATATTAGGGCCAGAAAGAACACTGAAGCTTTCTTT
CAISDIRARKNTEAFF
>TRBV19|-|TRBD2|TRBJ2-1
TGTGCCAGTAGTATTCCAGCGGGGGCGACCTACAATGAGCAGTTCTTC
CASSIPAGATYNEQFF
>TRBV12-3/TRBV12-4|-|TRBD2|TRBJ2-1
TGTGCCAGCAGTCGGCGGGAGGGCCTTGAGCAGTTCTTC
CASSRREGLEQFF
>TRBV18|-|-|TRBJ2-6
TGTGCCAGCTCACCTATGAGAGGGCCTGGGGCCAACGTCCTGACTTTC
CASSPMRGPGANVLTF
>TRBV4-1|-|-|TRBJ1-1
TGCGCCAGCAGCCAAGCGGGGGTCTATGCCCGAGCTTTCTTT
CASSQAGVYARAFF
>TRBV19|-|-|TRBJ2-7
TGTGCCAGTAGTATAGATCTACCGGGAGCGAGAACCTACGAGCAGTACTTC
CASSIDLPGARTYEQYF
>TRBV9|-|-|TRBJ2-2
TGTGCCAGCAGCGTAGTGCGTAACACCGGGGAGCTGTTTTTT
CASSVVRNTGELFF
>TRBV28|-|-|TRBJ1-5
TGTGCCAGCAGTTTCCAGGGGCCATCTGGTCAGCCCCAGCATTTT
CASSFQGPSGQPQHF
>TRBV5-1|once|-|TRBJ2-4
TGCGCCAGCAGCTTGGATGGGTCGGGCAAAAACATTCAGTACTTC
CASSLDGSGKNIQYF
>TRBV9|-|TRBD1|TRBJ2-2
TGTGCCAGCAGCGTAGATGGGACAGGGTACACCGGGGAGCTGTTTTTT
CASSVDGTGYTGELFF
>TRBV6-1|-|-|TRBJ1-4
TGTGCCAGCAGTGATAAAGGGGATGAAAAACTGTTTTTT
CASSDKGDEKLFF
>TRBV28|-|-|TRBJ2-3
TGTGCCAGCACCGGGTTTGGTACAGATACGCAGTATTTT
CASTGFGTDTQYF
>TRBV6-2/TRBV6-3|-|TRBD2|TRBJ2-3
TGTGCCAGCAGTTTTGCGGGGGGGAGCACAGATACGCAGTATTTT
CASSFAGGSTDTQYF
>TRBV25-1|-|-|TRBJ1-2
TGTGCCAGCAGTGAGACTTTCTATGGCTACACCTTC
CASSETFYGYTF
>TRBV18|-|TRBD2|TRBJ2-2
TGTGCCAGCTCACCAGGAGGGACTAGCGGGTTTTCGGCCGGGGAGCTGTTTTTT
CASSPGGTSGFSAGELFF
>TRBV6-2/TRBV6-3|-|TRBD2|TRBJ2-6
TGTGCCAGCAGTTACTCTTGGACTAGCGGGGGGCCTAGTGGGGCCAACGTCCTGACTTTC
CASSYSWTSGGPSGANVLTF
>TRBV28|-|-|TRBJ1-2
TGTGCCAGCAGATCGTTGGGAAACTATGGCTACACCTTC
CASRSLGNYGYTF
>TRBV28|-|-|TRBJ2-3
TGTGCCAGCAGTTTATCCGGCCGGGGAGATACGCAGTATTTT
CASSLSGRGDTQYF
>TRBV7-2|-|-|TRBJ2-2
TGTGCCAGCAGCTTGCAGGTTAACACCGGGGAGCTGTTTTTT
CASSLQVNTGELFF
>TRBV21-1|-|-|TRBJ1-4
TGTGCCAGCACCCTGGACAGGGGTGAAGAAAAACTGTTTTTT
CASTLDRGEEKLFF
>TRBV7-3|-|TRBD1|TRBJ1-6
TGTGCCAGCAGCAAGGGGGCGCATTCACCCCTCCACTTT
CASSKGAHSPLHF
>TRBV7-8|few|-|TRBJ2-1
TGTGCCAGCAGCTTAGCGCAGATTCCGGGACGCCTCTACAATGAGCAGTTCTTC
CASSLAQIPGRLYNEQFF
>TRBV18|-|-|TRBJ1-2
TGTGCCAGCTCACTTATAACACGGGCGAAACAGGGTCAGGGCTATGGCTACACCTTC
CASSLITRAKQGQGYGYTF
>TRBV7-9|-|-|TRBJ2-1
TGTGCCAGCAGCGTTCACGGCGGGGTTAGCTCCTACAATGAGCAGTTCTTC
CASSVHGGVSSYNEQFF
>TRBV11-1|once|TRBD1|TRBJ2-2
TGTGCCAGCAGCTTGGGACAGGGGATGGACGGGGAGCTGTTTTTT
CASSLGQGMDGELFF
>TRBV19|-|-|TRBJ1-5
TGTGCCAGTACCGCCGGGCAGGACTACCATCAGCCCCAGCATTTT
CASTAGQDYHQPQHF
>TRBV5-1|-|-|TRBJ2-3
TGCGCCAGCAGCTTGGCGCTAGCCCTTAGCACAGATACGCAGTATTTT
CASSLALALSTDTQYF
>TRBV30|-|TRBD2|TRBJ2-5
TGTGCCTGGTCTGGGGCAGCGGGGGCGAGAGAGACCCAGTACTTC
CAWSGAAGARETQYF
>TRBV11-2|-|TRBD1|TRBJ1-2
TGTGCCAGCAGCTTAGATCTAGGGGGCTACTATGGCTACACCTTC
CASSLDLGGYYGYTF
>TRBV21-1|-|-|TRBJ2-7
TGTGCCAGCAGCAAAGGCCAAACCAAGGTTTATTCCTACGAGCAGTACTTC
CASSKGQTKVYSYEQYF
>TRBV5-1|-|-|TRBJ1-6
TGCGCCAGCAGCTTGGGGCAGAGTAATTCACCCCTCCACTTT
CASSLGQSNSPLHF
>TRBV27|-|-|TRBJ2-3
TGTGCCAGCAGTCGAGTAGCGCGTAACACAGATACGCAGTATTTT
CASSRVARNTDTQYF
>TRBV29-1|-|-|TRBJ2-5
TGCAGCGTAAATAGTAGGACCCAGTACTTC
CSVNSRTQYF
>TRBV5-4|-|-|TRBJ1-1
TGTGCCAGCAGCTCGAAAGGACAGTTGAACACTGAAGCTTTCTTT
CASSSKGQLNTEAFF
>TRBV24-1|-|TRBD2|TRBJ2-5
TGTGCCACCCCAAAGTCAGGGACTAGCGGGGGGCCGGGGGAGACCCAGTACTTC
CATPKSGTSGGPGETQYF
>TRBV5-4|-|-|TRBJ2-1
TGTGCCAGCAGCCAGGTAGTGCCCCGAGGGGGCAATGAGCAGTTCTTC
CASSQVVPRGGNEQFF
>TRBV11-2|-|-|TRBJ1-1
TGTGCCAGCAGCTTAGAGTTTACTAGGGAAGCTTTCTTT
CASSLEFTREAFF
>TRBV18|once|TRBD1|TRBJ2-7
TGTGCCAGCTCACCGGGACAGGGGGCTTTCGAGCAGTACTTC
CASSPGQGAFEQYF
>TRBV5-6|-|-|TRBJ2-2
TGTGCCAGCAGCTCGACAAACAACCGGGACATCGACACCGGGGAGCTGTTTTTT
CASSSTNNRDIDTGELFF
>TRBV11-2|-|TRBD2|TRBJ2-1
TGTGCCAGCAGCTTAGGGACTAGCGGGGGGAGTGAGCAGTTCTTC
CASSLGTSGGSEQFF
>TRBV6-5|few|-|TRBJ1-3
TGTGCCAGCAGTAGCAGGGAGAGCTCTGGAAACACCATATATTTT
CASSSRESSGNTIYF
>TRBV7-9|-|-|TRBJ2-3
TGTGCCAGCAGCTTTGCAGGGGACTTT
CASSFAGDF
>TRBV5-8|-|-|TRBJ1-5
TGTGCCAGCAGCTTGGAGGAGCCCCAGCATTTT
CASSLEEPQHF
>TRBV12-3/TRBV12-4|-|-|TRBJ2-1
TGTGCCAGTGGGGGTGAGAATGAGCAGTTCTTC
CASGGENEQFF
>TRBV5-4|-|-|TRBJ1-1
TGTGCCAGCTCCCCCCCCACAGGAACGAACACTGAAGCTTTCTTT
CASSPPTGTNTEAFF
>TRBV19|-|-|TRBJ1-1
TGTGCCAGTAGCCCGGGACTCAGGGTGGACACTGAAGCTTTCTTT
CASSPGLRVDTEAFF
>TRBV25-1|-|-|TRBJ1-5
TGTGCCAGCAACGACGGCAGGGATGGGAACAATCAGCCCCAGCATTTT
CASNDGRDGNNQPQHF
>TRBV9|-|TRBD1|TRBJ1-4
TGTGCCAGCAGCGTATGGGGACAGGATAATGAAAAACTGTTTTTT
CASSVWGQDNEKLFF
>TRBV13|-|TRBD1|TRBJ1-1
TGTGCCAGCAGGGGCGGGACAGTTGAAGCTTTCTTT
CASRGGTVEAFF
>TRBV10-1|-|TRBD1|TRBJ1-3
TGCGCCAGCAGCCCTTTACAGGGGGCTGGAAACACCATATATTTT
CASSPLQGAGNTIYF
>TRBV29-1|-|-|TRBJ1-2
TGCAGCGCTACAGGGTTGGAGGTGGATTATGGCTACACCTTC
CSATGLEVDYGYTF
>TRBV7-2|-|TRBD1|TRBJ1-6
TGTGCCAGCAGCTCGGGACAGGGTAATTCACCCCTCCACTTT
CASSSGQGNSPLHF
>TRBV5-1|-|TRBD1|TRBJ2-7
TGCGCCAGCAGTTATCCGACAGGGTCGGGGGAGCAGTACTTC
CASSYPTGSGEQYF